Listed below are T cell receptor beta chains from one sample, sequenced in a study of CD8+ T cells in alopecia areata. TCRdb keeps only in-frame clones here, not all; method: immunoSEQ multiplex PCR. Of about 210,000 clones listed, approximately 72% are singletons. Here the sequenced sample was CD4+ T cells sorted from blood, taken between weeks 44 and 45, from a patient treated with tofacitinib. These receptors came from a human donor with alopecia areata. CDR3s include the opening cysteine and the closing phenylalanine or tryptophan.

V	CDR3
TRBV9	CASSVRQGIDEQYF
TRBV29-1	CSVEGVGVTGANVLTF
TRBV5-1	CASSLETGLDQPQHF
TRBV2	CASSEDRTGPNYGYTF
TRBV18	CASSPIPRTGASTDTQYF
TRBV27	CASSLSLAGANVLTF
TRBV4-3	CASSHRTGGNTEAFF
TRBV10-3	CATSHNGADTEAFF
TRBV4-3	CASSRGLDYEQYF
TRBV14	CASSHIGGTDTQYF
TRBV5-4	CASSFYGTGLYEQYF
TRBV30	CAWSPGTNQYF
TRBV7-9	CASSPMDGFNQPQHF
TRBV7-2	CASSLGGTSLAKNIQYF
TRBV10-3	CAIRGQGDNEQFF
TRBV25-1	CASSESGPTIYGYTF